These T cell receptor beta chains were read from a single sample in a study of blood T cell repertoires in COVID-19. The method was immunoSEQ multiplex PCR; TCRdb's version includes in-frame clones alone and lacks a portion of them. Of about 260,000 clones in the sample, 85% to 90% are singletons; the top ten hold about 4%. The sequencing input was peripheral blood. These TCRs come from a man aged 18 to 29 with active or convalescent COVID-19. CDR3s leave out the opening cysteine and the closing phenylalanine or tryptophan. Fields, in order: J gene, D gene, V gene, CDR3 protein. The D gene is left open where the match is weak.

>TRBJ2-7|TRBD1|TRBV6-2/TRBV6-3
ASSYSLYLGQKPYEQY
>TRBJ2-1|TRBD2|TRBV15
ATSREREGNEQF
>TRBJ1-2|-|TRBV14
ASSPRSWLVGYT
>TRBJ2-1|-|TRBV5-6
ASSGGPTGSSYNEQF
>TRBJ1-5|TRBD1|TRBV7-9
ASSFAGTGGSQPQH
>TRBJ1-5|-|TRBV19
ASSRGGGNQPQH
>TRBJ1-4|-|TRBV3-1/TRBV3-2
ASSQAIGELF
>TRBJ2-5|TRBD1|TRBV29-1
SVEEGTGGQGTQY
>TRBJ2-7|-|TRBV21-1
ASSPRDSYYEQY
>TRBJ2-1|TRBD2|TRBV24-1
ATSDSLGGTSGRARDEQF
>TRBJ2-7|-|TRBV29-1
SVENFRAGNAYEQY
>TRBJ2-3|-|TRBV10-3
AITAERSSTDTQY
>TRBJ1-6|-|TRBV3-1/TRBV3-2
ASSQDPAINSPLH
>TRBJ1-6|TRBD1|TRBV5-4
ASSTDRAHSPLH
>TRBJ2-3|TRBD2|TRBV7-2
ASSLGLAGSADTQY
>TRBJ1-1|-|TRBV28
ASRPGGSAAF
>TRBJ2-7|TRBD1|TRBV7-9
ASSSQGAYEQY
>TRBJ2-7|TRBD2|TRBV19
ASSPRRTSASYEQY
>TRBJ2-7|TRBD2|TRBV6-2/TRBV6-3
ASSYRLAGGPGEQY
>TRBJ1-1|-|TRBV12-3/TRBV12-4
ATTGLTEAF
>TRBJ1-4|TRBD1|TRBV5-1
ASSLADRVESEKLF
>TRBJ2-3|-|TRBV2
ASGAGLSTDTQY
>TRBJ2-3|-|TRBV18
ASSWDSSTDTQY
>TRBJ2-7|TRBD1|TRBV9
ASSVSTGEAYEQY
>TRBJ2-1|TRBD2|TRBV11-2
ASSLDLAGGLNEQF
>TRBJ1-6|TRBD1|TRBV11-1
ASSLGGQYNSPLH
>TRBJ2-5|TRBD1|TRBV29-1
STQGAEETQY
>TRBJ2-1|TRBD1|TRBV29-1
SHWDRNYNEQF
>TRBJ1-4|-|TRBV9
ASSAHRASNEKLF
>TRBJ2-1|-|TRBV27
ASSQGGSYNEQF
>TRBJ2-3|TRBD2|TRBV5-1
ASSEPTGGPADTQY
>TRBJ1-6|-|TRBV27
ASSSNGWSSYNSPLH
>TRBJ2-1|-|TRBV6-6
ASLAGRNEQF
>TRBJ1-1|-|TRBV19
ASSIARNTEAF
>TRBJ1-2|TRBD1|TRBV9
ASSEGQGVGYT
>TRBJ2-1|-|TRBV12-5
ASALREQF
>TRBJ1-5|-|TRBV19
ASVDSRYDQPQH
>TRBJ1-1|-|TRBV7-9
ASSLAMADTEVF
>TRBJ2-2|TRBD2|TRBV2
ASRRLAGAGGELF
>TRBJ1-2|TRBD1|TRBV15
ATSRDRGSLRYT
>TRBJ2-3|-|TRBV19
ASSIGDRAGDTQY
>TRBJ2-5|-|TRBV7-9
ASSLDLGQETQY
>TRBJ1-1|-|TRBV10-3
AISERGGFNTEAF
>TRBJ2-1|-|TRBV2
ASRPGSVPYNEQF
>TRBJ1-4|TRBD1|TRBV7-9
ASSSISGTGHAKLF
>TRBJ1-2|-|TRBV7-9
ASSSTENYGYT
>TRBJ2-1|-|TRBV9
ASSAQGPGEQF
>TRBJ1-2|-|TRBV7-3
ASSLNEAGYGYT
>TRBJ1-5|-|TRBV4-1
ASSQDQGIQPQH
>TRBJ1-1|-|TRBV5-5
ASSLARGFGTEAF
>TRBJ2-3|-|TRBV27
ASNYGGLADTQY
>TRBJ2-7|-|TRBV13
ASSLSSLALGYEQY
>TRBJ2-3|TRBD2|TRBV5-1
ASRPTSGSDTQY